This T cell receptor beta chain is from a study of tumor-infiltrating lymphocytes in primary liver carcinoma. Study in general: Lesions, classed as T1-T3 N0M0, spanned about 4 to 10 cm across.

Synthesis of TCR beta cDNA was carried out from 450 to 650 ng total RNA with a constant-region primer. A slightly modified ARM-PCR protocol with three nested multiplex PCR rounds produced these TCR beta libraries. For roughly 10 cycles apiece, the opening two PCR rounds ran with TRBV1-TRBV30 forward primers and a C-beta reverse primer. TCRdb independently ran MiXCR on the multiplex PCR reads; one entry per CDR3 protein. The table has tens of thousands of distinct CDR3 sequences, 70% to 80% seen once. The CDR3 consists of 14 residues. Germline V gene data show CDR1 as SGHAT and CDR2 as FQNNGV. The study's findings and limits: Top-250-clone fractions were significantly higher in tumors than in blood (p = 0.039).

Comments on this clonotype: What it binds is unknown. Because the CDR3 is missing its conserved closing phenylalanine or tryptophan, this is likely a read error.

Co-extracted RNA and DNA came from approximately 20-30 mg of unsorted bulk tissue. The sequence was obtained from a man aged 40-50 years with primary liver carcinoma and hepatitis B virus infection. The V and J genes are TRBV11-2 and TRBJ2-7; no clear D. Specimen: liver tumor tissue from sampling region 5. Subset reported: tumor region T5, tumor centre. The CDR3 spells CASSLDARDYEQYL. Written as DNA, the CDR3 is TGCGCCAGCAGCTTAGATGCTAGGGACTACGAGCAGTACTTA.